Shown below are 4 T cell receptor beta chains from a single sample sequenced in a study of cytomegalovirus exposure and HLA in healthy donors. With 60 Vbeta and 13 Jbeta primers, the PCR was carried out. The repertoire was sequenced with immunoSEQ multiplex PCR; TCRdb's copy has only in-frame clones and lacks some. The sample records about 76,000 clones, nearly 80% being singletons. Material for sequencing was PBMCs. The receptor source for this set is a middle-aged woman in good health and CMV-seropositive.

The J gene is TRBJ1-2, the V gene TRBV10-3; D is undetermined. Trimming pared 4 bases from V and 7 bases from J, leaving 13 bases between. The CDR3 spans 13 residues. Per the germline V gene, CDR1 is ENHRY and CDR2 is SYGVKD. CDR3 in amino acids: CAISAGREFGYTF. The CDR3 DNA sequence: TGTGCCATCAGTGCGGGTCGGGAGTTTGGCTACACCTTC.

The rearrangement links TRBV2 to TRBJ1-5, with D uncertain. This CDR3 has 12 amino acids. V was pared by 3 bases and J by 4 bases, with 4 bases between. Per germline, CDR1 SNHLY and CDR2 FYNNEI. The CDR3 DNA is TGTGCCAGCAGTGATTCTAATCAGCCCCAGCATTTT. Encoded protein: CASSDSNQPQHF.

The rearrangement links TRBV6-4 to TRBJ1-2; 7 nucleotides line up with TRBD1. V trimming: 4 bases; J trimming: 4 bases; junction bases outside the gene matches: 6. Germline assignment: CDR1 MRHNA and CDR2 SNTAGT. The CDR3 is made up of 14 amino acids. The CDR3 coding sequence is TGTGCCAGCAGTGTAGGACAGGAGAGCTATGGCTACACCTTC. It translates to CASSVGQESYGYTF.

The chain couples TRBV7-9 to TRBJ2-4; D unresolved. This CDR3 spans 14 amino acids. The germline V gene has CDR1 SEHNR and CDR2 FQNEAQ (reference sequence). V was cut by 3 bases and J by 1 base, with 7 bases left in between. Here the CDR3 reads CASSFSGAKNIQYF. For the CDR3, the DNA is TGTGCCAGCAGCTTTTCAGGTGCCAAAAACATTCAGTACTTC.